This T cell receptor beta chain appears in the sequencing data of a study of blood T cell repertoires in COVID-19. Study-wide context: The United States, Italy and Spain provided the acute and convalescent COVID-19 samples.

Source study methods: Reference gene primer amplification gave nucleated cell count estimates. This table comes from immunoSEQ multiplex PCR, and its TCRdb copy is limited to in-frame clones, with some not included. V and J calls and clone size are given by that table; D and trimming were obtained from the DNA. The data contain about 55,000 clones, about nine tenths of them singletons. The CDR3 runs 16 residues. Germline CDR1 and CDR2: SGHRS and YFSETQ. Trimming removed 0 bases from V and 2 bases from J; junction bases left unmatched: 2. The receptor's source is a man in his fifties or sixties with active COVID-19. Sample: peripheral blood. The chain combines TRBV5-1 with TRBJ1-3, with 10 bases identical to TRBD1. The CDR3 is CASSLGQGAPGNTIYF. CDR3 DNA: TGCGCCAGCAGCTTGGGACAGGGGGCGCCTGGAAACACCATATATTTT. Full variable domain (missing parts from reference TRBV5-1 and TRBJ1-3): KAGVTQTPRYLIKTRGQQVTLSCSPISGHRSVSWYQQTPGQGLQFLFEYFSETQRNKGNFPGRFSGRQFSNSRSEMNVSTLELGDSALYLCASSLGQGAPGNTIYFGEGSWLTVV.